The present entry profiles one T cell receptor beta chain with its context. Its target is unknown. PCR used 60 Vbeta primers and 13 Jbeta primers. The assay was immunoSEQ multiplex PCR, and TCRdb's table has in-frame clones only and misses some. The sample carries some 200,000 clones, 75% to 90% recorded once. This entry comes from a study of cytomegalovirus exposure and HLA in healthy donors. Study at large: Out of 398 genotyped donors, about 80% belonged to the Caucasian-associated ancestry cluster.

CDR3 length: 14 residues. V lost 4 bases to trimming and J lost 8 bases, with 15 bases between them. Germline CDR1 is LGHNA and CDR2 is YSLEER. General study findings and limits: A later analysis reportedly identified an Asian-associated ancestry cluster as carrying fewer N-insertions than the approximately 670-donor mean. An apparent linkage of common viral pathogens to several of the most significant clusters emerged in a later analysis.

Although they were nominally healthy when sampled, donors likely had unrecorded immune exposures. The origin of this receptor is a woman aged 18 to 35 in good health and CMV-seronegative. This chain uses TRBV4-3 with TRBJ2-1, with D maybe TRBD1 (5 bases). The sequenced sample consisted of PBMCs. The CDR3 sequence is CASSRDGASDEQFF. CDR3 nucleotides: TGCGCCAGCAGCCGGGATGGGGCCTCGGATGAGCAGTTCTTC.